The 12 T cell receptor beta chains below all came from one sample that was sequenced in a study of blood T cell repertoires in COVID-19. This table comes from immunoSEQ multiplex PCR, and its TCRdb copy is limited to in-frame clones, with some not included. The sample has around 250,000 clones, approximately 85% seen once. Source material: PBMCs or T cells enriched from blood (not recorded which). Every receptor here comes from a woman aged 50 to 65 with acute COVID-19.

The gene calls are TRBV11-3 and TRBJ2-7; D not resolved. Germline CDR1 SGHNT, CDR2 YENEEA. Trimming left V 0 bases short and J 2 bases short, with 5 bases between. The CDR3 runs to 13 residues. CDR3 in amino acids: CASSLDPPYEQYF. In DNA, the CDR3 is TGTGCCAGCAGCTTAGATCCTCCCTACGAGCAGTACTTC. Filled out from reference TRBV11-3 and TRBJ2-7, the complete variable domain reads EAGVVQSPRYKIIEKKQPVAFWCNPISGHNTLYWYLQNLGQGPELLIRYENEEAVDDSQLPKDRFSAERLKGVDSTLKIQPAELGDSAVYLCASSLDPPYEQYFGPGTRLTVT.

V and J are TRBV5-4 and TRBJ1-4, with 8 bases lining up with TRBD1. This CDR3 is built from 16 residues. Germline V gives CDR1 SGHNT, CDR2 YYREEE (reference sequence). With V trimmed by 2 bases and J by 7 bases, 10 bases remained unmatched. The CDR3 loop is CASSFKQGGLGEKLFF. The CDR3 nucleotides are TGTGCCAGCAGCTTTAAACAGGGGGGTTTGGGTGAAAAACTGTTTTTT.

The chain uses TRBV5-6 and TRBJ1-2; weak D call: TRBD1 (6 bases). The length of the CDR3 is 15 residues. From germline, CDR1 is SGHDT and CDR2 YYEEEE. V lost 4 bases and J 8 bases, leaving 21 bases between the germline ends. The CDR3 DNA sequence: TGTGCCAGCAGCCCCCCGGGTACAGGGACGAGCGGCTACACCTTC. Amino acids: CASSPPGTGTSGYTF.

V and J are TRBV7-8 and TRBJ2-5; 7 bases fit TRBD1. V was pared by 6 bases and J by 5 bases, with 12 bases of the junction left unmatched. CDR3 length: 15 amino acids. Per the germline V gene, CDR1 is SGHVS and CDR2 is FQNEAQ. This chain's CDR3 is CASSFYTGAQETQYF. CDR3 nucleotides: TGTGCCAGCAGTTTTTATACAGGGGCGCAGGAGACCCAGTACTTC.

CDR3 nucleotide sequence: TGTGCCAGCAGCTCCCCCGGGACAGGTGACGAAAAACTGTTTTTT. Translated: CASSSPGTGDEKLFF. V usage is TRBV5-8 and J usage is TRBJ1-4; 8 bases are a match to TRBD1. The CDR3 extends over 15 amino acids. V gave up 3 bases and J gave up 8 bases; unmatched junction bases: 9. Germline assignment: CDR1 SGHTS and CDR2 YDEGEE.

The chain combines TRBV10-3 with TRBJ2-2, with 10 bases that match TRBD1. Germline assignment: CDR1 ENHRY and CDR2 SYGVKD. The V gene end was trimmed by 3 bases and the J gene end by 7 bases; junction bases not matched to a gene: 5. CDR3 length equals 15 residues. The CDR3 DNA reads TGTGCCATCAGTGATGGGACAGGGGCGGTCGGGGAGCTGTTTTTT. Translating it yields CAISDGTGAVGELFF.

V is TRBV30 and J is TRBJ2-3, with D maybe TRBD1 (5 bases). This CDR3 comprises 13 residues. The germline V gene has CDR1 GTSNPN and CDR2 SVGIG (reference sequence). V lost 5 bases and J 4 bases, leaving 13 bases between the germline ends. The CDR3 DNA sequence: TGTGCCTGGGTGCAGGGTTGGGCAGATACGCAGTATTTT. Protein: CAWVQGWADTQYF.

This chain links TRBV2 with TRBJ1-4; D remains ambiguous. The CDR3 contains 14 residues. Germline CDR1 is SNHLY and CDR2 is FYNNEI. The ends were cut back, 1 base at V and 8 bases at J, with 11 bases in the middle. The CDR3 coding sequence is TGTGCCAGCAGTGAAGGTGCGATTTGGGAAAAACTGTTTTTT. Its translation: CASSEGAIWEKLFF.

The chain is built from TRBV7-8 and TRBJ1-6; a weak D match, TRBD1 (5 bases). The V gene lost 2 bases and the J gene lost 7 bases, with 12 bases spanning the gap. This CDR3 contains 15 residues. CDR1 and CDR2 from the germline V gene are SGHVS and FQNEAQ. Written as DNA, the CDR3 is TGTGCCAGCAGCTTAAGCCGGGGACTGAATTCACCCCTCCACTTT. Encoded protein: CASSLSRGLNSPLHF.

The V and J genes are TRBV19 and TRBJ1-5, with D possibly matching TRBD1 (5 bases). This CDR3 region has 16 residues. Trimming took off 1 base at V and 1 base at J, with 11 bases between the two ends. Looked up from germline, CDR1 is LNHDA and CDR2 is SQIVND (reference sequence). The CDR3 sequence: CASSIGQGRSNQPQHF. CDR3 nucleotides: TGTGCCAGTAGTATAGGGCAGGGTCGGAGCAATCAGCCCCAGCATTTT.

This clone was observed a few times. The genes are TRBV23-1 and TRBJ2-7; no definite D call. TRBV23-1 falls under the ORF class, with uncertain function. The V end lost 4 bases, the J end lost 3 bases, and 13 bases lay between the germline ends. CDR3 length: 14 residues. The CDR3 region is CASSPSTVIYEQYF. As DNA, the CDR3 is TGCGCCAGCAGTCCCAGTACAGTTATCTACGAGCAGTACTTC.

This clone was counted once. DNA for the CDR3: TGTGCCTGGAGTCTGACACCACTTTCGGGCAATCAGCCCCAGCATTTT. Protein: CAWSLTPLSGNQPQHF. The chain carries TRBV30 and TRBJ1-5; D remains unclear. The V end lost 2 bases, the J end lost 2 bases, and 16 bases lay between the germline ends. The CDR3 sequence is 16 residues long. Germline CDR1 reads GTSNPN; CDR2 reads SVGIG (reference sequence).